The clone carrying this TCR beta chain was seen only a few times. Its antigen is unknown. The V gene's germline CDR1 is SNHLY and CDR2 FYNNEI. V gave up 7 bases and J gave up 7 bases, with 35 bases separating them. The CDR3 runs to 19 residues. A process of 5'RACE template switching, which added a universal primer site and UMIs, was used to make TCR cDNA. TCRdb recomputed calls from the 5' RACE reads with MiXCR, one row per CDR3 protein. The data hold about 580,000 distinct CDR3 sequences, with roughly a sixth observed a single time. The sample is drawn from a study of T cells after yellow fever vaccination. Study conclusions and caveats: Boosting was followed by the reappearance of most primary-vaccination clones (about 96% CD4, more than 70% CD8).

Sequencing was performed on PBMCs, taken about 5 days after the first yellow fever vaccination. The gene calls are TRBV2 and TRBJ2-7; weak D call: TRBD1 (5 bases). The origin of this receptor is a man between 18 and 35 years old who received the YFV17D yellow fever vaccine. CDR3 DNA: TGTGCCAGCAAGAAGGATACAGGATACAAACTATTTCTTGTCGAAGAGCAGTACTTC. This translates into CASKKDTGYKLFLVEEQYF.